These 32 T cell receptor beta chains were all obtained from the same sample, sequenced in a study of cytomegalovirus exposure and HLA in healthy donors. PCR primers comprised 60 Vbeta and 13 Jbeta primers. Clones were read by immunoSEQ multiplex PCR, and TCRdb kept only the in-frame ones, dropping some. Of around 130,000 clones listed, roughly 70% are singletons. Sequencing input: PBMCs. These TCRs come from a man aged 40-50 years in good health and CMV-seropositive.

The V and J genes are TRBV10-3 and TRBJ2-5; possibly TRBD2 for D (5 bases). Germline loops: CDR1 ENHRY, CDR2 SYGVKD. V shed 11 bases and J shed 7 bases, with 23 bases lying between them. This CDR3 contains 14 residues. Written as DNA, the CDR3 is TGTGCCTCCCAGAGCCCTAGCCGTTCTGCGACCCAGTACTTC. Protein: CASQSPSRSATQYF.

The chain combines TRBV5-4 with TRBJ1-2; TRBD1 matches at 8 bases. The CDR3 length is 14 residues. V was pared by 2 bases and J by 7 bases, with 7 bases of the junction left unmatched. Germline CDR1 is SGHNT and CDR2 is YYREEE (reference sequence). The CDR3, as DNA: TGTGCCAGCAGCTTAAGACAGGGGTCTGGTGGCTACACCTTC. Protein product: CASSLRQGSGGYTF.

This clone was detected a few times. The rearrangement uses TRBV5-4 and TRBJ2-5, with 7 positions matching TRBD1. The J call is uncertain, as TRBJ2-7 better fits the DNA end. CDR1 is SGHNT, CDR2 YYREEE, per germline (reference sequence). The CDR3 covers 14 residues. CDR3 coding DNA: TGTGCCAGCAGCTTTCCGGGACAGCCCTACGAGCAGTACTTC. It yields the protein CASSFPGQPYEQYF.

The chain recombines TRBV28 with TRBJ2-5; TRBD2 matches 10 bases. This CDR3 contains 15 residues. V lost 6 bases to trimming and J lost 3 bases; unmatched junction nucleotides: 7. Germline V gives CDR1 MDHEN, CDR2 SYDVKM. CDR3 sequence: CASSPLAGTEETQYF. CDR3 sequence (DNA): TGTGCCAGCAGCCCACTAGCGGGGACCGAAGAGACCCAGTACTTC.

V and J are TRBV2 and TRBJ2-3; tentatively, D is TRBD1 (6 bases). Trimming took off 7 bases at V and 3 bases at J, with 14 bases between the two ends. Germline V CDR1 and CDR2: SNHLY, FYNNEI. CDR3 length: 14 amino acids. CDR3 in amino acids: CASTLQGWTDTQYF. The DNA for the CDR3 is TGTGCCAGCACCCTACAGGGTTGGACAGATACGCAGTATTTT.

The chain couples TRBV2 to TRBJ1-1; 8 positions match TRBD1. The V and J ends lost 8 bases and 6 bases, in that order; junction bases with no gene match: 17. CDR3 length equals 16 residues. Germline CDR1 and CDR2: SNHLY and FYNNEI. The DNA of the CDR3 is TGTGCCAGCCATCACGGACAGGGTAAAGGGGGGGCTGAAGCTTTCTTT. Translating gives CASHHGQGKGGAEAFF.

This sequence joins TRBV28 and TRBJ1-6, with a weak D call TRBD1 (5 bases). CDR1 is MDHEN, CDR2 SYDVKM, per germline. CDR3 length equals 15 residues. V lost 6 bases and J 9 bases, leaving 18 bases between the germline ends. The DNA for the CDR3 is TGTGCCAGCAGCCCACCGGAGGGGAGGGGTTCACCCCTCCACTTT. It specifies CASSPPEGRGSPLHF. The complete variable domain, with remaining parts taken from reference TRBV28 and TRBJ1-6, reads DVKVTQSSRYLVKRTGEKVFLECVQDMDHENMFWYRQDPGLGLRLIYFSYDVKMKEKGDIPEGYSVSREKKERFSLILESASTNQTSMYLCASSPPEGRGSPLHFGNGTRLTVT.

The chain links TRBV7-2 to TRBJ1-2; D is undetermined. The V end was cut by 3 bases, the J end by 0 bases, with 8 bases between. The CDR3 consists of 14 residues. Per germline, CDR1 SGHTA and CDR2 FQGNSA. For the CDR3, the DNA is TGTGCCAGCAGCTTCCCGACACCTAACTATGGCTACACCTTC. Residues: CASSFPTPNYGYTF.

The chain's CDR3 is CASSPGQGNEKLFF. The CDR3 DNA is TGTGCCAGCAGCCCCGGACAGGGGAACGAAAAACTGTTTTTT. This chain connects TRBV7-9 to TRBJ1-4, with 9 bases matching TRBD1. The CDR3 consists of 14 residues. V trimming: 5 bases; J trimming: 8 bases; junction bases outside the gene matches: 6. Looked up from germline, CDR1 is SEHNR and CDR2 is FQNEAQ (reference sequence).

CDR3 loop: CAWSVGTSGRAYEQYF. Here the CDR3 DNA reads TGTGCCTGGAGTGTAGGGACTAGCGGGAGGGCCTACGAGCAGTACTTC. This sequence joins TRBV30 and TRBJ2-7, with 16 bases lining up with TRBD2. V dropped 0 bases and J dropped 2; count of bases not matched to a gene: 1. CDR1 GTSNPN and CDR2 SVGIG come from the germline V gene (reference sequence). The CDR3 runs to 16 residues.

V usage is TRBV10-3 and J usage is TRBJ1-6; 9 bases line up with TRBD1. Looked up from germline, CDR1 is ENHRY and CDR2 is SYGVKD. CDR3 length: 12 amino acids. Losses at the gene ends were 10 bases for V and 7 bases for J; bases not matched to a gene: 2. The DNA of the CDR3 is TGTGCCACGACAGGGGGGAATTCACCCCTCCACTTT. Its translation is CATTGGNSPLHF.

CDR3 in DNA: TGTGCCAGCAGTCCCCAAGTGGGACTAGCGGGAGGCGGTCTTCACGAGCAGTACTTC. Translated, it gives CASSPQVGLAGGGLHEQYF. The V call is TRBV9, the J call TRBJ2-7; TRBD2 matches at 15 bases. V dropped 5 bases and J dropped 5; count of bases not matched to a gene: 17. Germline lookup yields CDR1 SGDLS and CDR2 YYNGEE. The CDR3 contains 19 residues.

The chain recombines TRBV6-1 with TRBJ1-2; perhaps TRBD1 as D (6 bases). Germline V gene lookup returns CDR1 MNHNS and CDR2 SASEGT. The CDR3 extends over 15 amino acids. V lost 6 bases and J 7 bases, leaving 21 bases between the germline ends. The CDR3: CASREGETGGCGYTF. The CDR3 DNA reads as TGTGCCAGCAGAGAGGGTGAGACAGGAGGTTGTGGCTACACCTTC.

The chain couples TRBV5-1 to TRBJ2-7; 9 bases are a match to TRBD1. The V and J ends lost 2 bases and 6 bases, in that order; junction bases with no gene match: 12. Germline CDR1 is SGHRS and CDR2 is YFSETQ. The CDR3 sequence is 16 residues long. CDR3 residues: CASSFSPTGQGAEQYF. CDR3 coding DNA: TGCGCCAGCAGCTTTTCGCCCACGGGACAGGGTGCCGAGCAGTACTTC.

The chain combines TRBV7-8 with TRBJ2-2, with a weak D call TRBD1 (7 bases). Germline V gives CDR1 SGHVS, CDR2 FQNEAQ. V lost 5 bases and J 5 bases, leaving 15 bases between the germline ends. The CDR3 length is 15 residues. The CDR3 DNA follows: TGTGCCAGCAGCCAAAATTCAGGGGGGACCGGGGAGCTGTTTTTT. This sequence encodes CASSQNSGGTGELFF.

This rearrangement joins TRBV27 to TRBJ1-1; unclear D gene. The V and J ends lost 2 bases and 1 base respectively, with 5 bases between them. Germline CDR1 MNHEY, CDR2 SMNVEV (reference sequence). The CDR3 is 13 amino acids. The CDR3 bases are TGTGCCAGCAGTTTAGTCAAGAACACTGAAGCTTTCTTT. As protein: CASSLVKNTEAFF.

The chain is built from TRBV5-4 and TRBJ2-3; 14 positions agree with TRBD2. The CDR3 has 16 residues. Trimming cost V 4 bases and J 6 bases; bases outside gene matches: 7. The V gene's germline CDR1 is SGHNT and CDR2 YYREEE (reference sequence). CDR3 DNA: TGTGCCAGCAGCCCGGGACTAGCGGGGGAGATTGATACGCAGTATTTT. Translated: CASSPGLAGEIDTQYF.

This clone was detected a few times. J is TRBJ2-7 and V is TRBV6-1; D is possibly TRBD1 (5 bases). The length of the CDR3 is 15 residues. Deletions cut 1 base from V and 0 bases from J, with 10 bases between. CDR1 and CDR2 (germline): MNHNS, SASEGT. Written as DNA, the CDR3 is TGTGCCAGCAGTGAAGGACAGATTAGCTCCTACGAGCAGTACTTC. This encodes CASSEGQISSYEQYF.

The V and J genes are TRBV19 and TRBJ1-2; D remains ambiguous. The germline CDR1 and CDR2 sequences are LNHDA and SQIVND (reference sequence). This CDR3 region has 15 residues. Deletions cut 5 bases from V and 1 base from J, with 14 bases between. This chain's CDR3 is CASSRYATVNYGYTF. The CDR3 DNA is TGTGCCAGTAGTCGATACGCCACAGTTAACTATGGCTACACCTTC.

The V and J genes are TRBV10-3 and TRBJ1-1, with 8 nucleotides matching TRBD1. Losses at the gene ends were 6 bases for V and 1 base for J; bases not matched to a gene: 7. Germline CDR1 reads ENHRY; CDR2 reads SYGVKD. The CDR3 contains 15 residues. CDR3 bases: TGTGCCATCAGGTCCTTGGACAGGGAGAACACTGAAGCTTTCTTT. It codes for CAIRSLDRENTEAFF.

The sample holds one count of this clone. The rearrangement links TRBV28 to TRBJ1-5; 12 bases match TRBD1. CDR3 length: 18 amino acids. The germline V gene encodes CDR1 MDHEN and CDR2 SYDVKM. Trimming cost V 7 bases and J 1 base; bases outside gene matches: 11. CDR3 loop: CASTIPGQGASSNQPQHF. CDR3 bases: TGTGCCAGCACCATTCCGGGACAGGGGGCATCGAGCAATCAGCCCCAGCATTTT. Full variable domain (rest looked up from reference TRBV28 and TRBJ1-5): DVKVTQSSRYLVKRTGEKVFLECVQDMDHENMFWYRQDPGLGLRLIYFSYDVKMKEKGDIPEGYSVSREKKERFSLILESASTNQTSMYLCASTIPGQGASSNQPQHFGDGTRLSIL.

The rearrangement uses TRBV7-2 and TRBJ2-5; 11 positions agree with TRBD2. This CDR3 spans 15 amino acids. J lost 4 bases, V lost 4 bases, and 5 bases had no gene match. Looked up from germline, CDR1 is SGHTA and CDR2 is FQGNSA. DNA for the CDR3: TGTGCCAGCAGCTCCCTGACTAGCGGGGTAGAGACCCAGTACTTC. It codes for CASSSLTSGVETQYF.

The chain joins TRBV29-1 to TRBJ1-3; 7 bases map to TRBD1. The ends lost 4 bases at V and 2 bases at J; junction bases unmatched: 11. The CDR3 extends over 16 amino acids. The germline CDR1 and CDR2 sequences are SQVTM and ANQGSEA. The CDR3 DNA is TGCAGCGTTGGCGAGACAGGGTCATTTACTGGAAACACCATATATTTT. This gives the protein CSVGETGSFTGNTIYF.

V usage is TRBV2 and J usage is TRBJ2-5, with unresolved D. The germline V gene encodes CDR1 SNHLY and CDR2 FYNNEI. The V end lost 2 bases, the J end lost 2 bases, and 9 bases lay between the germline ends. CDR3 length equals 14 residues. The CDR3 DNA reads as TGTGCCAGCAGTGAATCGGCAGGTCAAGAGACCCAGTACTTC. Encoded protein: CASSESAGQETQYF.

The rearrangement joins TRBV7-2 to TRBJ2-1, with 9 bases identical to TRBD2. The CDR3 extends over 16 amino acids. The J segment lost 10 bases and the V segment lost 2 bases, leaving 12 bases of the junction unmatched. In germline, CDR1 is SGHTA, CDR2 FQGNSA. This chain's CDR3 is CASSLMAGGLIGEQFF. DNA for the CDR3: TGTGCCAGCAGCTTAATGGCGGGGGGGCTGATCGGAGAGCAGTTCTTC. Combining the CDR3 with reference TRBV7-2 and TRBJ2-1 gives the whole variable domain GAGVSQSPSNKVTEKGKDVELRCDPISGHTALYWYRQSLGQGLEFLIYFQGNSAPDKSGLPSDRFSAERTGGSVSTLTIQRTQQEDSAVYLCASSLMAGGLIGEQFFGPGTRLTVL.

This clone showed up just a few times. The CDR3 sequence is CASSSRQGATYNEQFF. DNA for the CDR3: TGTGCCAGCAGCTCTAGACAGGGGGCCACCTACAATGAGCAGTTCTTC. This chain uses TRBV7-9 with TRBJ2-1; 10 bases map to TRBD1. The CDR3 consists of 16 residues. Germline lookup yields CDR1 SEHNR and CDR2 FQNEAQ (reference sequence). Trimming cost V 4 bases and J 2 bases; bases outside gene matches: 5.

The chain has TRBV5-4 and TRBJ1-2; D unclear. Trimming pared 6 bases from V and 0 bases from J, leaving 6 bases between. Germline V gene lookup returns CDR1 SGHNT and CDR2 YYREEE (reference sequence). The CDR3 is 12 amino acids. As DNA, the CDR3 is TGTGCCAGCAACGGTCCTAACTATGGCTACACCTTC. Its protein product is CASNGPNYGYTF. The whole variable domain, remainder taken from reference TRBV5-4 and TRBJ1-2, is ETGVTQSPTHLIKTRGQQVTLRCSSQSGHNTVSWYQQALGQGPQFIFQYYREEENGRGNFPPRFSGLQFPNYSSELNVNALELDDSALYLCASNGPNYGYTFGSGTRLTVV.

The CDR3 here is CASSRTGNPHEQYF. The CDR3 DNA reads as TGCGCCAGCAGCCGGACAGGGAACCCCCACGAGCAGTACTTC. This chain connects TRBV5-1 to TRBJ2-7, with TRBD1 identical over 8 bases. Germline CDR1 and CDR2: SGHRS and YFSETQ. The CDR3 is 14 amino acids. J gave up 5 bases and V 4 bases, and 8 bases lay outside the gene matches. Using reference TRBV5-1 and TRBJ2-7 for the parts outside the CDR3, the full variable domain is KAGVTQTPRYLIKTRGQQVTLSCSPISGHRSVSWYQQTPGQGLQFLFEYFSETQRNKGNFPGRFSGRQFSNSRSEMNVSTLELGDSALYLCASSRTGNPHEQYFGPGTRLTVT.

V is TRBV10-3 and J is TRBJ1-4; perhaps TRBD1 as D (5 bases). This CDR3 spans 12 amino acids. The V and J ends lost 7 bases and 12 bases respectively, with 15 bases between them. Germline CDR1 ENHRY, CDR2 SYGVKD. The CDR3 loop is CAIKDSSGELFF. The DNA of the CDR3 is TGTGCCATCAAAGACAGTTCTGGTGAACTGTTTTTT.

This clone came up once. V usage is TRBV6-1 and J usage is TRBJ2-7, with D maybe TRBD2 (6 bases). CDR3 length: 16 residues. Trimming removed 4 bases at V and 2 bases at J, with 18 bases between. The germline V gene has CDR1 MNHNS and CDR2 SASEGT. CDR3 bases: TGTGCCAGCAGTGTCAACGCCGGGACTGACACCTACGAGCAGTACTTC. This gives the protein CASSVNAGTDTYEQYF.

The rearrangement uses TRBV27 and TRBJ1-1; a possible D gene is TRBD1 (5 bases). Trimming removed 6 bases at V and 4 bases at J, with 12 bases between. Germline V gene sequence: CDR1 MNHEY, CDR2 SMNVEV (reference sequence). The CDR3 runs 13 residues. CDR3 amino acids: CASRVQGGTEAFF. CDR3 bases: TGTGCCAGCAGAGTTCAGGGCGGCACTGAAGCTTTCTTT.

CDR3 in amino acids: CAISESQRSDETQYF. The CDR3 DNA sequence: TGTGCCATCAGTGAGAGCCAGCGGTCCGATGAGACCCAGTACTTC. The chain links TRBV10-3 to TRBJ2-5, with D possibly TRBD2 on 5 matching bases. V shed 2 bases and J shed 5 bases, with 15 bases lying between them. Germline V gene data show CDR1 as ENHRY and CDR2 as SYGVKD. This CDR3 is built from 15 residues.